The present TCR beta chain was sequenced within a study of T cells in localized non-small cell lung cancer. Turning to this clone: Its antigen remains unidentified.

Study-level results: Because researchers sequenced only one region of the tumor, heterogeneity is still possible. Elevated blood T cell density was associated with longer overall survival. Exceeding tumor, uninvolved adjacent lung had the highest T cell clonality. Within adjacent lung there appeared a median roughly 60 of the top 100 tumor clones.

Assay: immunoSEQ multiplex PCR; the TCRdb copy retains only in-frame clones and omits some. The sample holds about 3,400 clones, 25% to 35% seen once. This TCR was sampled from a female donor at least 60 years old with stage I lung adenocarcinoma. The sample was lung tumor tissue, taken before any cancer treatment.

Here the CDR3 reads CASSVGAGGQSYGYTF. CDR3 in DNA: TGTGCCAGCAGCGTAGGGGCAGGGGGCCAGTCCTATGGCTACACCTTC. The chain carries TRBV9 and TRBJ1-2, with 8 bases aligning to TRBD1. Germline V gives CDR1 SGDLS, CDR2 YYNGEE. This CDR3 region has 16 residues. V shed 0 bases and J 4 bases; nucleotides not matched to a gene: 8.